This entry concerns a single T cell receptor beta chain. Its antigen is unknown. This record comes from a study of vaccination and CD4 T cells after COVID-19. The treatment is: approximately 9-day PBMC culture with coronavirus spike peptide pools or control peptides (ViraFEST assay). This CDR3 contains 15 residues. V was cut by 2 bases and J by 3 bases, with 11 bases left in between. Germline CDR1 reads MNHEY; CDR2 reads SVGAGI. Scientists ran DNA taken from cultured CD4+ T cells through the Oncomine TCR Beta short-read assay for sequencing. TCRdb re-called the PCR reads with MiXCR, one entry per CDR3 protein. The profile shows roughly 28,000 distinct CDR3 sequences, about 50% of them singletons.

This receptor was taken from a human donor who received a COVID-19 vaccine. The input for sequencing was CD4+ T cells from blood, cultured in vitro, taken before SARS-CoV-2 vaccination. The V call is TRBV6-5, the J call TRBJ1-3; D is unclear. CDR3 DNA sequence: TGTGCCAGCAGTTACGAACCCGAGAGTGGAAACACCATATATTTT. Translated, it gives CASSYEPESGNTIYF.